Below are 24 T cell receptor beta chains sequenced from a single sample in a study of cytomegalovirus exposure and HLA in healthy donors. A multiplex PCR was run with 60 Vbeta primers and 13 Jbeta primers. Some clones are missing from TCRdb's copy, which holds only in-frame ones; the method was immunoSEQ multiplex PCR. Of some 70,000 clones listed, approximately 72% were seen once; the top ten hold approximately 9.9%. Sequenced material: PBMCs. These receptors were taken from a woman aged 30 to 39 in good health and CMV-seronegative.

This chain joins TRBV18 and TRBJ1-5; D possibly corresponds to TRBD1 (6 bases). The CDR3 totals 15 residues. Trimming cost V 3 bases and J 0 bases, with 9 bases left between them. CDR1 and CDR2 from the germline V gene are KGHSH and LQKENI. CDR3 coding DNA: TGTGCCAGCTCACCCGCAGGGGTTAGCAATCAGCCCCAGCATTTT. It translates to CASSPAGVSNQPQHF.

The rearrangement links TRBV4-2 to TRBJ1-4, with D possibly matching TRBD1 (5 bases). Looked up from germline, CDR1 is LGHNA and CDR2 is YNFKEQ. V lost 0 bases, J lost 5 bases, and 10 bases lay in between. This CDR3 has 15 amino acids. CDR3 in amino acids: CASSQEGQVNEKLFF. The CDR3 nucleotides read TGTGCCAGCAGCCAAGAGGGGCAGGTCAATGAAAAACTGTTTTTT.

This clone has a single count. The chain recombines TRBV6-1 with TRBJ1-1; D remains ambiguous. The germline gives CDR1 MNHNS, CDR2 SASEGT. The CDR3 covers 13 residues. With 8 bases removed from V and 5 bases from J, the gap between germline ends came to 15 bases. The CDR3 DNA is TGTGCCAGCCAGGTAGAATACGCTACTGAAGCTTTCTTT. Translation: CASQVEYATEAFF.

The table lists this clone with a few counts. The chain carries TRBV19 and TRBJ1-1; 7 bases fit TRBD1. The CDR3 has 15 amino acids. V was clipped by 7 bases and J by 7 bases; unmatched bases: 15. Germline values: CDR1 LNHDA, CDR2 SQIVND (reference sequence). The CDR3, as DNA: TGTGCCAGTACTAACCAGGGGGGCAGGGGCTTTGAAGCTTTCTTT. Amino acid sequence: CASTNQGGRGFEAFF.

The chain carries TRBV6-5 and TRBJ2-3; TRBD2 is a possible D gene (7 bases). The CDR3 length is 16 residues. The ends were cut back, 4 bases at V and 2 bases at J, with 16 bases in the middle. Germline assignment: CDR1 MNHEY and CDR2 SVGAGI. The CDR3 is CASSSPGRGPTDTQYF. CDR3 DNA: TGTGCCAGCAGTTCCCCGGGGCGGGGGCCCACAGATACGCAGTATTTT.

This clone appeared once. The sample carries other DNA sequences with the same CDR3. This chain links TRBV19 with TRBJ1-1, with no clear D. Germline loops: CDR1 LNHDA, CDR2 SQIVND (reference sequence). V was trimmed by 6 bases and J by 1 base, leaving 15 bases between them. CDR3 length equals 15 residues. Written as DNA, the CDR3 is TGTGCCAGTAGCCCCCTTGAGGGCGGGAACACTGAAGCTTTCTTT. It encodes CASSPLEGGNTEAFF.

This chain links TRBV4-1 with TRBJ1-5; 7 bases agree with TRBD1. Trimming removed 3 bases from V and 2 bases from J; junction bases left unmatched: 4. Germline CDR1 reads MGHRA; CDR2 reads YSYEKL. The CDR3 consists of 15 residues. The CDR3 DNA follows: TGCGCCAGCAGCCAGGACGACAGGGGCAATCAGCCCCAGCATTTT. It specifies CASSQDDRGNQPQHF.

The CDR3 DNA is TGTGCCAGCAGTCCGTATTTAGGGGATCAGCCCCAGCATTTT. Translating gives CASSPYLGDQPQHF. This chain links TRBV28 with TRBJ1-5, with a weak D call TRBD1 (5 bases). CDR3 size: 14 residues. Germline V gives CDR1 MDHEN, CDR2 SYDVKM. Deletions cut 5 bases from V and 5 bases from J, with 13 bases between.

This clone appeared once. This chain uses TRBV30 with TRBJ1-3; D gene unclear. Looked up from germline, CDR1 is GTSNPN and CDR2 is SVGIG (reference sequence). V dropped 2 bases and J dropped 2 bases, with 7 bases sitting between them. This CDR3 is built from 13 residues. DNA for the CDR3: TGTGCCTGGAGTCCCGGGGCTGGAAACACCATATATTTT. Translated: CAWSPGAGNTIYF.

The sample holds one count of this clone. This CDR3 is CASSPRQGMKSSYNSPLHF. CDR3 nucleotides: TGTGCCAGCTCACCTCGACAGGGGATGAAGAGCTCCTATAATTCACCCCTCCACTTT. The V gene is TRBV18, the J gene TRBJ1-6; 8 bases align to TRBD1. With V trimmed by 3 bases and J by 0 bases, 10 bases remained unmatched. The CDR3 is 19 amino acids. Germline CDR1 is KGHSH and CDR2 is LQKENI.

The rearrangement links TRBV30 to TRBJ2-1; 9 bases are a match to TRBD2. Germline V CDR1 and CDR2: GTSNPN, SVGIG (reference sequence). With V trimmed by 5 bases and J by 7 bases, 9 bases remained unmatched. The CDR3 is 14 residues long. CDR3: CAWASGTSTNEQFF. The DNA for the CDR3 is TGTGCCTGGGCCTCCGGGACTAGCACAAATGAGCAGTTCTTC. Full variable domain (outside the CDR3, taken from reference TRBV30 and TRBJ2-1): SQTIHQWPATLVQPVGSPLSLECTVEGTSNPNLYWYRQAAGRGLQLLFYSVGIGQISSEVPQNLSASRPQDRQFILSSKKLLLSDSGFYLCAWASGTSTNEQFFGPGTRLTVL.

This clone was seen a single time. The chain is built from TRBV4-3 and TRBJ2-1; 9 bases line up with TRBD2. Germline CDR1 is LGHNA and CDR2 is YSLEER. The CDR3 covers 18 residues. V dropped 0 bases and J dropped 7; count of bases not matched to a gene: 13. The CDR3 DNA sequence: TGCGCCAGCAGCCAAGACCCAAACCCGGGACTAGCTAGGAATGAGCAGTTCTTC. Its translation: CASSQDPNPGLARNEQFF.

The chain uses TRBV4-2 and TRBJ2-7, with 7 bases aligning to TRBD1. The CDR3 is 14 residues long. The V gene's germline CDR1 is LGHNA and CDR2 YNFKEQ. V shed 4 bases and J 5 bases; nucleotides not matched to a gene: 8. The chain's CDR3 is CASSRDRALDEQYF. The CDR3 DNA reads TGTGCCAGCAGCCGAGACAGGGCCCTGGACGAGCAGTACTTC.

The V call is TRBV30, the J call TRBJ1-2; TRBD1 matches at 7 bases. V gave up 4 bases and J gave up 0 bases; unmatched junction bases: 2. Germline V gives CDR1 GTSNPN, CDR2 SVGIG (reference sequence). The CDR3 covers 13 residues. CDR3: CAWTGTANYGYTF. The CDR3 DNA reads TGTGCCTGGACCGGGACAGCTAACTATGGCTACACCTTC.

This clone has only one observation. The chain uses TRBV11-2 and TRBJ2-5, with 8 bases lining up with TRBD1. The germline gives CDR1 SGHAT, CDR2 FQNNGV. Losses at the gene ends were 3 bases for V and 4 bases for J; bases not matched to a gene: 1. The CDR3 consists of 13 residues. The CDR3 is CASSLGTGETQYF. The CDR3 DNA is TGTGCCAGCAGCTTGGGGACAGGAGAGACCCAGTACTTC.

This chain uses TRBV5-4 with TRBJ1-3; a possible D gene is TRBD1 (6 bases). Germline CDR1 SGHNT, CDR2 YYREEE (reference sequence). V was pared by 9 bases and J by 1 base, with 11 bases between. The CDR3 runs 13 residues. DNA for the CDR3: TGTGCCATTACACAGGGATCTGGAAACACCATATATTTT. It is translated as CAITQGSGNTIYF. The entire variable domain, with the rest obtained from reference TRBV5-4 and TRBJ1-3, is as follows: ETGVTQSPTHLIKTRGQQVTLRCSSQSGHNTVSWYQQALGQGPQFIFQYYREEENGRGNFPPRFSGLQFPNYSSELNVNALELDDSALYLCAITQGSGNTIYFGEGSWLTVV.

The V and J genes are TRBV5-1 and TRBJ1-1; D gene unclear. The CDR3 is made up of 13 amino acids. The germline V and J ends were trimmed by 3 bases and 1 base, with 7 bases remaining between them. Germline V lookup: CDR1 SGHRS, CDR2 YFSETQ. CDR3 in DNA: TGCGCCAGCAGCTCCCAGGAGAACACTGAAGCTTTCTTT. This encodes CASSSQENTEAFF. The whole variable domain, remainder taken from reference TRBV5-1 and TRBJ1-1, is KAGVTQTPRYLIKTRGQQVTLSCSPISGHRSVSWYQQTPGQGLQFLFEYFSETQRNKGNFPGRFSGRQFSNSRSEMNVSTLELGDSALYLCASSSQENTEAFFGQGTRLTVV.

The gene calls are TRBV2 and TRBJ2-3; tentatively, D is TRBD1 (7 bases). V was trimmed by 6 bases and J by 2 bases, leaving 15 bases between them. CDR3 length: 15 amino acids. Germline assignment: CDR1 SNHLY and CDR2 FYNNEI. This CDR3 reads CASRGGQLATDTQYF. CDR3 sequence (DNA): TGTGCCAGCAGGGGGGGACAGCTGGCCACAGATACGCAGTATTTT. Together with reference TRBV2 and TRBJ2-3, the CDR3 gives the full variable domain: EPEVTQTPSHQVTQMGQEVILRCVPISNHLYFYWYRQILGQKVEFLVSFYNNEISEKSEIFDDQFSVERPDGSNFTLKIRSTKLEDSAMYFCASRGGQLATDTQYFGPGTRLTVL.

This clone has just a few counts. The gene calls are TRBV2 and TRBJ2-3, with 10 positions matching TRBD2. Germline values: CDR1 SNHLY, CDR2 FYNNEI. Germline trimming cut 7 bases from V and 0 bases from J; bases unmatched to any gene: 13. The CDR3 covers 18 residues. CDR3 sequence reads: CASTKDISGGTSTDTQYF. The CDR3 bases are TGTGCCAGCACCAAAGATATTAGCGGGGGGACTAGCACAGATACGCAGTATTTT.

The chain combines TRBV15 with TRBJ1-5; D gene unclear. Looked up from germline, CDR1 is LNHNV and CDR2 is YYDKDF (reference sequence). This CDR3 region has 12 residues. Trimming took 8 bases from V and 5 from J, leaving 10 bases between them. CDR3 residues: CATRAPDQPQHF. In nucleotides, the CDR3 is TGTGCCACCCGCGCCCCGGATCAGCCCCAGCATTTT. Together with reference TRBV15 and TRBJ1-5, the CDR3 gives the full variable domain: DAMVIQNPRYQVTQFGKPVTLSCSQTLNHNVMYWYQQKSSQAPKLLFHYYDKDFNNEADTPDNFQSRRPNTSFCFLDIRSPGLGDTAMYLCATRAPDQPQHFGDGTRLSIL.

The table lists this clone with a count of one. J is TRBJ2-3 and V is TRBV27, with 9 bases that match TRBD1. The J segment lost 8 bases and the V segment lost 6 bases, leaving 15 bases of the junction unmatched. Germline V lookup: CDR1 MNHEY, CDR2 SMNVEV (reference sequence). The CDR3 extends over 16 amino acids. CDR3 nucleotides: TGTGCCAGCAGCCCAATAGGGGACAGGGAAGTGGGTACGCAGTATTTT. Translating it yields CASSPIGDREVGTQYF.

The rearrangement joins TRBV7-2 to TRBJ2-5; D gene uncertain. V was trimmed by 5 bases and J by 5 bases, leaving 12 bases between them. Germline CDR1 and CDR2: SGHTA and FQGNSA. The CDR3 covers 13 residues. In nucleotides, the CDR3 is TGTGCCAGCAGCCGAGGATACGGGGAGACCCAGTACTTC. Its protein is CASSRGYGETQYF.

The chain carries TRBV7-2 and TRBJ1-1; D might be TRBD1 (5 bases). From germline, CDR1 is SGHTA and CDR2 FQGNSA. This CDR3 spans 14 amino acids. The V and J ends lost 1 base and 2 bases respectively, with 8 bases between them. This chain's CDR3 is CASSLGQFNTEAFF. CDR3 in DNA: TGTGCCAGCAGCTTAGGACAGTTCAACACTGAAGCTTTCTTT.

This clone was seen a handful of times. V is TRBV28 and J is TRBJ2-1; the match to TRBD2 covers 11 bases. Germline CDR1 is MDHEN and CDR2 is SYDVKM. The CDR3 totals 15 residues. The trim removed 5 bases at V and 3 bases at J, leaving 3 bases unmatched. In nucleotides, the CDR3 is TGTGCCAGCAGTCCCCTAGCGGGGGGCTACAATGAGCAGTTCTTC. This gives the protein CASSPLAGGYNEQFF.